This T cell receptor (beta chain) originates from a study of cytomegalovirus exposure and HLA in healthy donors. Study-wide points: Later analysis associated a missense DCLRE1C variant with TCR beta V- and J-gene trimming. According to an earlier analysis, most TCR beta V segments yielded productive rearrangements about 87% or about 30% of the time.

The PCR ran on 60 Vbeta and 13 Jbeta primers. Clones were read by immunoSEQ multiplex PCR, and TCRdb kept only the in-frame ones, dropping some. The repertoire includes some 140,000 clones, roughly 79% of them detected once, and around 1.3% sits in the top ten. About this clone: What it binds is unknown.

CDR3 length: 13 amino acids. Per germline, CDR1 MNHEY and CDR2 SVGAGI. V lost 3 bases, J lost 2 bases, and 0 bases stayed unmatched. The genes are TRBV6-5 and TRBJ2-5, with TRBD2 matching 7 bases. Sequencing input: PBMCs. This clonotype originated in a middle-aged woman in good health and CMV-seronegative. CDR3 sequence reads: CASSYSGQETQYF. The CDR3 DNA reads as TGTGCCAGCAGTTATAGCGGGCAAGAGACCCAGTACTTC.